This TCR beta chain was identified in a study of blood T cell repertoires in COVID-19. Overall study context: Sources were T cells, B-cell-depleted T cells, or PBMCs; the material itself was cDNA or gDNA.

V shed 5 bases and J 9 bases; nucleotides not matched to a gene: 25. The CDR3 consists of 19 residues. Germline loops: CDR1 LGHNT, CDR2 FRNRAP. Methods used by the authors: Amplified reference gene primers provided the basis for estimating nucleated cell counts. The data were produced by immunoSEQ multiplex PCR, yet TCRdb's version contains in-frame clones alone and is incomplete. V, J and clone size are taken as reported in that table, and D and trimming were inferred from the DNA itself. The data hold some 68,000 clones, with roughly nine tenths observed a single time. V is TRBV12-5 and J is TRBJ2-1, with 7 bases that match TRBD1. This sequence originates from a man aged 50-60 years with active COVID-19. The sample consisted of peripheral blood. CDR3 sequence reads: CASGPGTQDRLRNRLEQFF. CDR3 nucleotides: TGTGCTAGTGGTCCAGGAACCCAGGACAGGCTCCGAAATAGGCTTGAGCAGTTCTTC.